The present entry profiles one T cell receptor beta chain with its context. The method was immunoSEQ multiplex PCR; TCRdb's version includes in-frame clones alone and lacks a portion of them. The sample yields approximately 70,000 clones, approximately 83% seen once. The V gene lost 2 bases and the J gene lost 2 bases, with 6 bases spanning the gap. This CDR3 has 13 residues. Germline V lookup: CDR1 SGHVS, CDR2 FQNEAQ. This sample is drawn from a study of a mutant IDH1 vaccine in newly diagnosed glioma. Time point meaning: baseline, week 1 (first vaccination visit). Regarding treatment: pre-vaccination baseline after standard-of-care therapy.

V and J are TRBV7-8 and TRBJ1-1, with D unclear. This specimen was PBMCs, taken from a glioma patient treated with radiotherapy, temozolomide or both. The origin of this receptor is a man in his thirties or forties with glioma. CDR3 in DNA: TGTGCCAGCAGCTTAAGGTCAAACACTGAAGCTTTCTTT. Translation gives CASSLRSNTEAFF.